Listed below are T cell receptor beta chains from one sample, sequenced in a study of cytomegalovirus exposure and HLA in healthy donors. Produced via immunoSEQ multiplex PCR; TCRdb's table is partial and in-frame only. This sample has some 170,000 clones, with roughly 82% found just once. The specimen was PBMCs. These receptors were collected from a woman between 45 and 60 years old in good health and CMV-seropositive. Each CDR3 is given with its conserved first and last residue. The D gene is left open where the match is weak. Expanded clones get a size class; other rows say once, few or many, or leave the size out.

NA	TRBD1	TRBJ1-1	TRBV5-4	CASRSGQGVTEAFF	TGTGCCAGCAGGTCGGGACAGGGAGTCACTGAAGCTTTCTTT
NA	TRBD1	TRBJ1-1	TRBV7-3	CASSLGGDRATEAFF	TGTGCCAGCAGCTTAGGTGGGGACAGAGCCACTGAAGCTTTCTTT
once	NA	TRBJ2-7	TRBV5-1	CASSLAGRGGHEQYF	TGCGCCAGCAGCTTGGCAGGCAGGGGTGGCCACGAGCAGTACTTC
NA	NA	TRBJ2-7	TRBV5-1	CASSVQGIGSYEQYF	TGCGCCAGCAGCGTACAGGGAATAGGGTCCTACGAGCAGTACTTC
NA	NA	TRBJ1-2	TRBV6-5	CASSYSIGGEDGYTF	TGTGCCAGCAGTTACTCTATTGGCGGGGAAGATGGCTACACCTTC
many	NA	TRBJ1-5	TRBV4-1	CASSQDSRAYSNQPQHF	TGCGCCAGCAGCCAAGATTCCAGGGCCTATAGCAATCAGCCCCAGCATTTT
NA	NA	TRBJ2-3	TRBV19	CASSSKTDTQYF	TGTGCCAGTAGCTCTAAGACAGATACGCAGTATTTT
NA	NA	TRBJ2-7	TRBV27	CASRFTGSHEQYF	TGTGCCAGCAGATTCACAGGGAGCCACGAGCAGTACTTC
few	NA	TRBJ2-7	TRBV5-6	CASSLGQGNPYEQYF	TGTGCCAGCAGCTTGGGGCAGGGGAATCCCTACGAGCAGTACTTC
few	TRBD1	TRBJ2-1	TRBV19	CASSGGYVTGDRNEQFF	TGTGCCAGTAGTGGGGGATACGTGACAGGGGATCGCAATGAGCAGTTCTTC
NA	TRBD1	TRBJ2-7	TRBV27	CASTAGTGAGEQYF	TGTGCCAGCACTGCCGGGACAGGGGCCGGCGAGCAGTACTTC
NA	TRBD2	TRBJ2-1	TRBV11-2	CASSPRTSGGDEQFF	TGTGCCAGCAGCCCGAGGACTAGCGGGGGTGATGAGCAGTTCTTC
once	TRBD1	TRBJ2-1	TRBV27	CASSSWGTGDNEQFF	TGTGCCAGCAGTTCCTGGGGGACAGGGGACAATGAGCAGTTCTTC
NA	NA	TRBJ2-7	TRBV5-8	CASSLLSYEQYF	TGTGCCAGCAGCTTGTTATCCTACGAGCAGTACTTC